This TCR beta chain came from a study of T cell responses to AZD1222 COVID-19 vaccine (dated by TCRdb to about 2021). Notes on the research overall: AZD1222 recipients with second doses at about 4 weeks or about 12 weeks were pooled, because spike-specific TCR depth and breadth did not differ between schedules. Trial participants were enrolled into age subgroups of 18-55, 56-69 and 70-plus years, which contained approximately 150, 28 and 58 TCR-sequenced participants, respectively. A total of just over 230 trial participants underwent TCR sequencing, of whom about 200 had received two doses of AZD1222 and approximately 26 had received two doses of the MenACWY control vaccine.

The sample's time point, from its label and the paper: baseline before first vaccination. Vaccinee samples came from UK trials COV001 and COV002, including a single-blind randomized controlled phase 2/3 trial of AZD1222 (ChAdOx1 nCoV-19) in healthy adults. Trial participant PBMC samples were collected at day 0 and day 28 after the second dose for TCRbeta chain sequencing. A word on this clone: Its target antigen remains unknown. Per-nucleotide qualities are absent, and no much larger clonotype sits a single base away.

From cysteine to phenylalanine, the CDR3 is 13 amino acids long. CDR3 DNA is the only sequence kept; it has 39 bases, read in frame from the first base. The V and J ends are trimmed by 1 base and 1 base, leaving 4 bases between them. In the germline V gene, CDR1 corresponds to SGHTA and CDR2 to FQGNSA. The CDR3 regions of human TCRbeta chains were subjected to immunosequencing. On the study's bioinformatics: Repertoire TCRs were checked for matches against a reference library of SARS-CoV-2-specific TCRs that had been generated using the MIRA antigen-specificity platform. Breadth was defined as the fraction of unique TCRs that were SARS-CoV-2-associated. Depth was defined as the fraction of total T cells that were SARS-CoV-2-associated. Each spike-specific TCR was assigned to its reactive spike region and to a CD4 or CD8 class using the MIRA data. Log10-transformed breadth and depth values were compared by one-way ANOVA with Sidak's multiple comparisons tests. TCRdb stores this immuneACCESS table with in-frame sequences only. Part of the clones is absent; in the studies checked, under half of the shortfall reflects unresolved V genes, and no reason is known for the rest. For V, J and clone size, that table is used; D and trimming come from the DNA. In all, the sample holds approximately 180,000 clones, and 70% to 90% of those were seen once. Approximately 7.7% of the sample rests with the top ten.

What the authors observed across the whole study: Spike-specific TCR breadth and depth rose significantly after two AZD1222 doses compared with day 0 and with MenACWY recipients. Nearly half of unique spike-specific TCRs reportedly recognized epitopes outside regions mutated in the B.1.351 and B.1.1.7 variants. Vaccine-associated CD4 TCRs spanned the whole spike protein, with dominant responses in regions 160-218 and 743-854. Participants were mostly white British, with more females than males. The authors suggested clonal diversity may have been underestimated. Conclusions about previously exposed vaccinees are limited because only five or six AZD1222 recipients were SARS-CoV-2 seropositive at baseline. The 56-69-year group was small, and its depth increase did not reach significance, likely because of low power. Because no samples from the day 14 peak response were available, repertoires could be characterized only after the peak T cell response.

This specimen consisted of peripheral blood, obtained on day 0 of AZD1222 vaccination. The origin of this receptor is an adult in good health. The V and J genes are TRBV7-2 and TRBJ1-2, with the identity of the D gene unclear. The DNA sequence follows: TGTGCCAGCAGCTTAGGAATTAACTATGGCTACACCTTC. It is translated as CASSLGINYGYTF.